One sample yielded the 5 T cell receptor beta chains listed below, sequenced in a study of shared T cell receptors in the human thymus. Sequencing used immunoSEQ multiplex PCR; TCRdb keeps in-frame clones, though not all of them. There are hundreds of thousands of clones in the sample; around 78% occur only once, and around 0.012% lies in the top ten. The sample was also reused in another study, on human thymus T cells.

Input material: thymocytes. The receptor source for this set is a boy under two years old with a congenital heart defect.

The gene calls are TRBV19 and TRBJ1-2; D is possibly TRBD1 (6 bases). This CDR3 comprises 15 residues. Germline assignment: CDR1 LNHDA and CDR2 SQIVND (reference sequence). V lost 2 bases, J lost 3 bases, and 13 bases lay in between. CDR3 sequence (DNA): TGTGCCAGTAGTATAAGGTGGGGGCTGGACTATGGCTACACCTTC. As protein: CASSIRWGLDYGYTF. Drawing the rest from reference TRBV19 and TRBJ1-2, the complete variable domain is DGGITQSPKYLFRKEGQNVTLSCEQNLNHDAMYWYRQDPGQGLRLIYYSQIVNDFQKGDIAEGYSVSREKKESFPLTVTSAQKNPTAFYLCASSIRWGLDYGYTFGSGTRLTVV.

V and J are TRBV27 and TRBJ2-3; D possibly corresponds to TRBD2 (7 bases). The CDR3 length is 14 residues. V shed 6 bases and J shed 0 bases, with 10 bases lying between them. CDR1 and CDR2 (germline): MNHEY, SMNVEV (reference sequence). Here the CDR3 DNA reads TGTGCCAGCAGGCGGGGGCTTAGCACAGATACGCAGTATTTT. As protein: CASRRGLSTDTQYF.

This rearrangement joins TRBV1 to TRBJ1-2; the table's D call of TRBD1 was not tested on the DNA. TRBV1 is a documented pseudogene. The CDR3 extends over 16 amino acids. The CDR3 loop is CTSSQDGGRGEWGYTF. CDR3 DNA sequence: TGCACCAGCAGCCAAGATGGAGGCAGGGGAGAATGGGGCTACACCTTC.

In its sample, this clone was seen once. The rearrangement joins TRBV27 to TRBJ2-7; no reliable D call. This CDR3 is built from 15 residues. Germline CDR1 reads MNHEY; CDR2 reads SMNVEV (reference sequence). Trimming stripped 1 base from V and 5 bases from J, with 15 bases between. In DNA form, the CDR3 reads TGTGCCAGCAGTTTATGGGCAGAGTTCACCGACGAGCAGTACTTC. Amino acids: CASSLWAEFTDEQYF.

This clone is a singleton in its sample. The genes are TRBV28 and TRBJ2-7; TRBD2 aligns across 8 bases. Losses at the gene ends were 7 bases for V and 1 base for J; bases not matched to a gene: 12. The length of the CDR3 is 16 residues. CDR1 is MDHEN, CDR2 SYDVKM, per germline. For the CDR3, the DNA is TGTGCCAGCACGGGGGGGCAGGGACTACCTTCCTACGAGCAGTACTTC. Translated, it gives CASTGGQGLPSYEQYF. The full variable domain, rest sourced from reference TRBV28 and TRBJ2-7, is DVKVTQSSRYLVKRTGEKVFLECVQDMDHENMFWYRQDPGLGLRLIYFSYDVKMKEKGDIPEGYSVSREKKERFSLILESASTNQTSMYLCASTGGQGLPSYEQYFGPGTRLTVT.